The following is a T cell receptor beta chain sequence with its context. The entry originates in a study of long-term antiretroviral therapy in people with HIV. This was the immunoSEQ v3.0 assay at survey level. Profiling relied on immunoSEQ multiplex PCR, and the TCRdb table lists in-frame clones only, not all of them. This sample has about 20,000 clones, with over 80% found just once. Germline V gives CDR1 GTSNPN, CDR2 SVGIG (reference sequence). V was trimmed by 2 bases and J by 0 bases, leaving 14 bases between them. There are 17 residues in the CDR3. The chain has TRBV30 and TRBJ2-6; TRBD2 might be the D (7 bases). The sequenced sample was unsorted PBMCs, obtained 1.2 years after starting antiretroviral therapy. The receptor was isolated from a woman between 40 and 50 years old with HIV. The CDR3 is CAWSRGGPTSGANVLTF. For the CDR3, the DNA is TGTGCCTGGAGTAGGGGGGGCCCCACCTCTGGGGCCAACGTCCTGACTTTC.